These 28 T cell receptor beta chains originate from one sample sequenced in a study of cytomegalovirus exposure and HLA in healthy donors. It was with 60 Vbeta and 13 Jbeta primers that the PCR ran. Sequenced by immunoSEQ multiplex PCR; TCRdb stores in-frame clones only, minus some. The sample consists of a few hundred thousand clones, roughly four fifths of them appearing once. Sequences were obtained from PBMCs. Receptors originate from a woman in her fifties or sixties in good health and CMV-seropositive.

J is TRBJ2-5 and V is TRBV9, with a possible D match to TRBD2 (6 bases). Germline V gene sequence: CDR1 SGDLS, CDR2 YYNGEE. This CDR3 is built from 13 residues. The V end was cut by 6 bases, the J end by 7 bases, with 16 bases between. The CDR3 coding sequence is TGTGCCAGCACTCCGGGGGTGAAAGGGACCCAGTACTTC. Protein product: CASTPGVKGTQYF.

This clone was observed once. V usage is TRBV25-1 and J usage is TRBJ2-1; 9 bases align to TRBD2. V gave up 3 bases and J gave up 9 bases; unmatched junction bases: 6. Germline CDR1 reads MGHDK; CDR2 reads SYGVNS. The CDR3 is made up of 14 amino acids. CDR3 coding DNA: TGTGCCAGCAGTGACCAGCGGGAGGTAGGTGAGCAGTTCTTC. Residues: CASSDQREVGEQFF. Full variable domain (remainder filled in from reference TRBV25-1 and TRBJ2-1): EADIYQTPRYLVIGTGKKITLECSQTMGHDKMYWYQQDPGMELHLIHYSYGVNSTEKGDLSSESTVSRIRTEHFPLTLESARPSHTSQYLCASSDQREVGEQFFGPGTRLTVL.

This chain connects TRBV7-9 to TRBJ1-6; maybe TRBD1 (6 bases). The CDR3 length is 15 residues. The V gene lost 0 bases and the J gene lost 6 bases, with 9 bases spanning the gap. Per germline, CDR1 SEHNR and CDR2 FQNEAQ (reference sequence). DNA for the CDR3: TGTGCCAGCAGCTTAGCCGGACAGACTAATTCACCCCTCCACTTT. Translation gives CASSLAGQTNSPLHF.

V gene TRBV5-1 combines with J gene TRBJ1-1, with D unclear. Looked up from germline, CDR1 is SGHRS and CDR2 is YFSETQ. Trimming took 0 bases from V and 0 from J, leaving 6 bases between them. The length of the CDR3 is 14 residues. The CDR3 loop reads CASSLGELNTEAFF. Written as DNA, the CDR3 is TGCGCCAGCAGCTTGGGCGAGTTGAACACTGAAGCTTTCTTT.

This rearrangement joins TRBV5-5 to TRBJ1-5, with D possibly being TRBD1 (5 bases). The V gene's germline CDR1 is SGHKS and CDR2 YYEKEE (reference sequence). The V and J ends lost 6 bases and 8 bases respectively, with 15 bases between them. The CDR3 sequence is 13 residues long. As DNA, the CDR3 is TGTGCCAGCACCCCTCAGCCGGGGGAGCCCCAGCATTTT. Residues: CASTPQPGEPQHF.

This chain uses TRBV19 with TRBJ1-5; tentatively, D is TRBD1 (6 bases). Germline CDR1 and CDR2: LNHDA and SQIVND (reference sequence). This CDR3 contains 14 residues. V gave up 4 bases and J gave up 3 bases, with 10 bases separating them. The CDR3 loop is CASSTGHHNQPQHF. For the CDR3, the DNA is TGTGCCAGTAGTACGGGACACCACAATCAGCCCCAGCATTTT.

The chain links TRBV25-1 to TRBJ2-7, with 10 bases identical to TRBD2. CDR3 length equals 15 residues. Germline trimming cut 4 bases from V and 6 bases from J; bases unmatched to any gene: 9. CDR1 is MGHDK and CDR2 is SYGVNS in the germline V gene. DNA for the CDR3: TGTGCCAGCAGTGCTAGCGGGAGTCCCTTTTTCGAGCAGTACTTC. Translating gives CASSASGSPFFEQYF.

The chain is built from TRBV6-1 and TRBJ1-1; 7 positions agree with TRBD1. Per germline, CDR1 MNHNS and CDR2 SASEGT. The CDR3 is 15 amino acids. Trimming at V came to 10 bases and at J to 1 base, leaving 12 bases not matched to a gene. The CDR3 reads CATQGSLLKNTEAFF. CDR3 bases: TGTGCCACACAGGGGAGCCTATTAAAGAACACTGAAGCTTTCTTT.

This clone appeared a single time. The V gene is TRBV27, the J gene TRBJ2-3, with 12 bases identical to TRBD1. There are 15 residues in the CDR3. Germline trimming cut 7 bases from V and 2 bases from J; bases unmatched to any gene: 4. Germline CDR1 reads MNHEY; CDR2 reads SMNVEV (reference sequence). In DNA, the CDR3 is TGTGCCAGCACCTGGGACAGGGGGCTCACAGATACGCAGTATTTT. Protein product: CASTWDRGLTDTQYF.

This chain uses TRBV10-2 with TRBJ1-2; D is unresolved. This CDR3 has 15 amino acids. Germline V gives CDR1 WSHSY, CDR2 SAAADI. V was clipped by 3 bases and J by 5 bases, with 16 bases between them. The CDR3: CASSDLGVRYYGYTF. In DNA, the CDR3 is TGCGCCAGCAGTGACCTCGGGGTTAGGTATTATGGCTACACCTTC.

This chain uses TRBV9 with TRBJ2-1; the match to TRBD2 covers 7 bases. Germline trimming cut 7 bases from V and 8 bases from J; bases unmatched to any gene: 12. CDR3 length equals 14 residues. CDR1 SGDLS and CDR2 YYNGEE come from the germline V gene. CDR3 region: CASGGRVRYDEQFF. In nucleotides, the CDR3 is TGTGCCAGCGGTGGGAGGGTTCGGTATGATGAGCAGTTCTTC.

The chain uses TRBV5-4 and TRBJ2-1; 10 nucleotides agree with TRBD2. V lost 5 bases to trimming and J lost 4 bases; unmatched junction nucleotides: 9. In germline, CDR1 is SGHNT, CDR2 YYREEE (reference sequence). The CDR3 is made up of 16 amino acids. This CDR3 is CASSSLKGLAYNEQFF. The CDR3 bases are TGTGCCAGCAGTTCCCTGAAGGGACTAGCGTACAATGAGCAGTTCTTC.

The CDR3 bases are TGTGCCATCGCTTACAGGGTTGGCGAGACCCAGTACTTC. This codes for CAIAYRVGETQYF. J is TRBJ2-5 and V is TRBV10-3; tentative D call: TRBD1 (6 bases). CDR3 length equals 13 residues. The ends were cut back, 8 bases at V and 5 bases at J, with 15 bases in the middle. Germline V gene sequence: CDR1 ENHRY, CDR2 SYGVKD.

This clone was recorded only once. The gene calls are TRBV9 and TRBJ2-5; weak D call: TRBD1 (6 bases). The ends were cut back, 4 bases at V and 2 bases at J, with 9 bases in the middle. The CDR3 has 13 amino acids. Germline-derived CDR1 and CDR2 are SGDLS and YYNGEE. The CDR3 DNA sequence: TGTGCCAGCAGCCGACAGGCGCAAGAGACCCAGTACTTC. It is translated as CASSRQAQETQYF.

This chain uses TRBV29-1 with TRBJ1-1; D remains unclear. Germline V lookup: CDR1 SQVTM, CDR2 ANQGSEA. Deletions cut 4 bases from V and 8 bases from J, with 11 bases between. The CDR3 loop spans 11 amino acids. CDR3 in amino acids: CSVVPTQEAFF. The CDR3 region has the DNA TGCAGCGTTGTGCCCACCCAGGAAGCTTTCTTT.

The chain combines TRBV30 with TRBJ2-5; 10 bases match TRBD1. Losses at the gene ends were 3 bases for V and 7 bases for J; bases not matched to a gene: 11. From germline, CDR1 is GTSNPN and CDR2 SVGIG (reference sequence). This CDR3 region has 15 residues. The CDR3 sequence: CAWSLGTGALGTQYF. The CDR3 nucleotides are TGTGCCTGGAGCCTCGGGACAGGGGCTCTGGGGACCCAGTACTTC.

This chain connects TRBV29-1 to TRBJ2-5; 11 nucleotides line up with TRBD1. The CDR3 consists of 12 residues. V shed 6 bases, J shed 9 bases, and the junction held 6 bases outside the gene matches. The germline gives CDR1 SQVTM, CDR2 ANQGSEA. The CDR3 here is CSVGTGGPAQYF. As DNA, the CDR3 is TGCAGCGTGGGGACAGGGGGGCCGGCCCAGTACTTC.

The V gene is TRBV2, the J gene TRBJ1-4; D may be TRBD1 (5 bases). The CDR3 has 15 residues. The V gene lost 5 bases and the J gene lost 3 bases, with 13 bases spanning the gap. Germline-derived CDR1 and CDR2 are SNHLY and FYNNEI. The CDR3 loop is CASSPGTGANEKLFF. The CDR3 DNA sequence: TGTGCCAGCAGTCCCGGGACTGGGGCTAATGAAAAACTGTTTTTT.

The chain carries TRBV29-1 and TRBJ1-2, with 10 bases identical to TRBD1. The germline CDR1 and CDR2 sequences are SQVTM and ANQGSEA. The CDR3 extends over 16 amino acids. Germline trimming cut 1 base from V and 1 base from J; bases unmatched to any gene: 6. CDR3 in amino acids: CSVEGTGGTYNYGYTF. DNA of the CDR3: TGCAGCGTTGAAGGGACAGGGGGAACTTATAACTATGGCTACACCTTC.

This chain connects TRBV19 to TRBJ1-1; D might be TRBD1 (5 bases). Trimming shortened V by 4 bases and J by 0 bases, and 6 bases separated the two germline ends. Per the germline V gene, CDR1 is LNHDA and CDR2 is SQIVND (reference sequence). This CDR3 has 13 amino acids. CDR3 sequence reads: CASSRGLNTEAFF. The CDR3 DNA is TGTGCCAGTAGTAGGGGCCTGAACACTGAAGCTTTCTTT.

The chain joins TRBV7-9 to TRBJ1-4; no clear D. The germline V gene encodes CDR1 SEHNR and CDR2 FQNEAQ (reference sequence). The V gene lost 7 bases and the J gene lost 2 bases, with 11 bases spanning the gap. This CDR3 region has 14 residues. The CDR3 coding sequence is TGTGCCAGCAACCACGCGGGGACTAATGAAAAACTGTTTTTT. Its translation: CASNHAGTNEKLFF.

V usage is TRBV5-1 and J usage is TRBJ2-4; the match to TRBD1 covers 7 bases. This CDR3 region has 13 residues. CDR1 is SGHRS, CDR2 YFSETQ, per germline. With 7 bases clipped from V and 6 bases from J, the junction kept 7 bases outside the gene matches. CDR3 amino acids: CASRTGEGNIQYF. CDR3 nucleotide sequence: TGCGCCAGCCGCACAGGGGAAGGAAACATTCAGTACTTC. Variable domain in full (rest from reference TRBV5-1 and TRBJ2-4): KAGVTQTPRYLIKTRGQQVTLSCSPISGHRSVSWYQQTPGQGLQFLFEYFSETQRNKGNFPGRFSGRQFSNSRSEMNVSTLELGDSALYLCASRTGEGNIQYFGAGTRLSVL.

V and J are TRBV2 and TRBJ1-1, with D possibly matching TRBD1 (5 bases). V lost 8 bases and J lost 5, with 15 bases in between. The CDR3 is 13 amino acids. The V gene's germline CDR1 is SNHLY and CDR2 FYNNEI. CDR3 bases: TGTGCCAGCCTCTATAGGGGCCGAACTGAAGCTTTCTTT. Its translation is CASLYRGRTEAFF.

The chain combines TRBV15 with TRBJ2-7; TRBD1 might be the D (5 bases). V was cut by 5 bases and J by 0 bases, with 14 bases left in between. The CDR3 is 15 residues long. CDR1 is LNHNV, CDR2 YYDKDF, per germline (reference sequence). CDR3 in amino acids: CATSGVGPSSYEQYF. The CDR3, as DNA: TGTGCCACCAGCGGTGTGGGGCCGAGCTCCTACGAGCAGTACTTC.

CDR3 sequence reads: CASRESYEQYF. CDR3 nucleotide sequence: TGTGCCTCGCGGGAGTCTTACGAGCAGTACTTC. The genes are TRBV25-1 and TRBJ2-7; TRBD2 matches at 7 bases. V was clipped by 11 bases and J by 4 bases; unmatched bases: 5. In germline, CDR1 is MGHDK, CDR2 SYGVNS. The CDR3 contains 11 residues.

The chain joins TRBV4-1 to TRBJ2-5; no reliable D call. The CDR3 totals 14 residues. Germline lookup yields CDR1 MGHRA and CDR2 YSYEKL. V dropped 5 bases and J dropped 0 bases, with 10 bases sitting between them. CDR3 in amino acids: CASSEALYQETQYF. In DNA form, the CDR3 reads TGCGCCAGCAGCGAGGCACTGTACCAAGAGACCCAGTACTTC.

The genes are TRBV5-1 and TRBJ2-5, with TRBD1 identical over 8 bases. Germline V gene data show CDR1 as SGHRS and CDR2 as YFSETQ. This CDR3 has 16 residues. V dropped 0 bases and J dropped 5; count of bases not matched to a gene: 9. CDR3 sequence: CASSLARQGQGETQYF. The CDR3 coding sequence is TGCGCCAGCAGCTTGGCCCGGCAAGGACAGGGTGAGACCCAGTACTTC.

This clone appeared once. V is TRBV18 and J is TRBJ2-7; D perhaps matches TRBD2 (5 bases). The CDR3 sequence is 14 residues long. V shed 2 bases and J shed 0 bases, with 8 bases lying between them. The germline V gene encodes CDR1 KGHSH and CDR2 LQKENI. This chain's CDR3 is CASSPRRSSYEQYF. For the CDR3, the DNA is TGTGCCAGCTCACCAAGGAGGAGCTCCTACGAGCAGTACTTC.